This record concerns one T cell receptor (beta chain) sequence. The antigen is undetermined. H&E slides confirmed each diagnosis, reviewed by two pathologists independently. Nucleic acids came from premalignant or tumor cells enriched by macro-dissection. Produced via immunoSEQ multiplex PCR; TCRdb's table is partial and in-frame only. Of over 5,500 clones listed, about 80% are singletons. This specimen belongs to a study of immune evolution from preneoplasia to lung adenocarcinoma. Trimming removed 0 bases at V and 9 bases at J, with 9 bases between. This CDR3 spans 13 amino acids. Germline V gene sequence: CDR1 SSHAT, CDR2 FNYEAQ (reference sequence). Study-wide points: Compared with EGFR-mutant or double wild-type lesions, KRAS-mutant nodules were more clonal.

The TCR sequence derives from a person aged 50 or older with lung adenocarcinoma. Sequencing was performed on FFPE minimally invasive lung adenocarcinoma tissue. The chain links TRBV7-7 to TRBJ2-1; D not resolved. CDR3 protein: CASSLAVGLEQFF. In DNA, the CDR3 is TGTGCCAGCAGCTTAGCGGTTGGTCTTGAGCAGTTCTTC.